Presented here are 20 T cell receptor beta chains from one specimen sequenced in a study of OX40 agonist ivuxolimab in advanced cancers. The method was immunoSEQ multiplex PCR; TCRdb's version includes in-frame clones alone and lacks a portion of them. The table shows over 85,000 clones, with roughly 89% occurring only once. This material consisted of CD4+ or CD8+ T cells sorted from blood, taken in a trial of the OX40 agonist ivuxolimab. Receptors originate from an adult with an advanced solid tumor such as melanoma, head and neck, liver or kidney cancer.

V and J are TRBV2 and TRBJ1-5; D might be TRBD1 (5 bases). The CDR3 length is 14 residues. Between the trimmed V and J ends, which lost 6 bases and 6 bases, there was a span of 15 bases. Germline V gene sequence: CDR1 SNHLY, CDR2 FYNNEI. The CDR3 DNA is TGTGCCAGCAGAGGACGGACAAGGCCTCAGCCCCAGCATTTT. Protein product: CASRGRTRPQPQHF.

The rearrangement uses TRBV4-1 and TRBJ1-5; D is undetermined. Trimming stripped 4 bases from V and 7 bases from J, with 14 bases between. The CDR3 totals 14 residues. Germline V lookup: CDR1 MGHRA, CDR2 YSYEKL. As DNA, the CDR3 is TGCGCCAGCAGCCCCGAGGGTAATTGGCAGCCCCAGCATTTT. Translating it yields CASSPEGNWQPQHF.

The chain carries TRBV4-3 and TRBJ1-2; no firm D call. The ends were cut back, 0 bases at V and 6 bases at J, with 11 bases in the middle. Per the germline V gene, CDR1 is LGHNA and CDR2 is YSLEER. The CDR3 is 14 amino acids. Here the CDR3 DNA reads TGCGCCAGCAGCCAAGAGAAAGGGAGCCATGGCTACACCTTC. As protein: CASSQEKGSHGYTF.

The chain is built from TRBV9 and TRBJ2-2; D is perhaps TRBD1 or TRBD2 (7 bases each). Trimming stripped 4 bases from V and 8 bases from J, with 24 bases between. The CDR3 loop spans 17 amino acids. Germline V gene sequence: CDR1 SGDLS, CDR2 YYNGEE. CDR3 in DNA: TGTGCCAGCAGCCCCATGGGGGACAGCGGGACTCGTGGGGAGCTGTTTTTT. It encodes CASSPMGDSGTRGELFF. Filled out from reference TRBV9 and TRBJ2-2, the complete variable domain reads DSGVTQTPKHLITATGQRVTLRCSPRSGDLSVYWYQQSLDQGLQFLIQYYNGEERAKGNILERFSAQQFPDLHSELNLSSLELGDSALYFCASSPMGDSGTRGELFFGEGSRLTVL.

The CDR3 loop is CLGVAVRSTDTQYF. The CDR3 coding sequence is TGCTTGGGGGTGGCGGTGAGGTCCACAGATACGCAGTATTTT. The chain has TRBV29-1 and TRBJ2-3; either TRBD1 or TRBD2 may fit D (5 bases each). There are 14 residues in the CDR3. Per the germline V gene, CDR1 is SQVTM and CDR2 is ANQGSEA.

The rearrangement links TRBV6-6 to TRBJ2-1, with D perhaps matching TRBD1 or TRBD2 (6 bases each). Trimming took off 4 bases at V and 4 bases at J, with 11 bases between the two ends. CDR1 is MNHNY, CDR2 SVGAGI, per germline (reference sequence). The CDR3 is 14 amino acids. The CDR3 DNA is TGTGCCAGCAGTTCGGGGGACATTTACAATGAGCAGTTCTTC. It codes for CASSSGDIYNEQFF.

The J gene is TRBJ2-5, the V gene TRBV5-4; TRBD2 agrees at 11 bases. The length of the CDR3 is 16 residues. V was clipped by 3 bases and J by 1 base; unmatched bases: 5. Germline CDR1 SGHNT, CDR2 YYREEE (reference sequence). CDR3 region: CASSSAGTSGQETQYF. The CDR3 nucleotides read TGTGCCAGCAGCTCGGCCGGGACTAGCGGCCAAGAGACCCAGTACTTC.

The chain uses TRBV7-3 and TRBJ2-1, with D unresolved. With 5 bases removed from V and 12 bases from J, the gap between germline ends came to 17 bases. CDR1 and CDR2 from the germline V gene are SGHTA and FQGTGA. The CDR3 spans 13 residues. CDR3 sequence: CASSQPPGGRQFF. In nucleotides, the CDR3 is TGTGCCAGCAGCCAACCTCCCGGCGGAAGGCAGTTCTTC.

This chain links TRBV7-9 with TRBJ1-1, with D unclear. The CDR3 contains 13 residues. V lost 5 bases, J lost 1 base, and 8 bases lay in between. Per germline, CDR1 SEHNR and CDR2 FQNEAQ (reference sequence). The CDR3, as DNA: TGTGCCAGCAGCCCTGGTGGGAACACTGAAGCTTTCTTT. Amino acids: CASSPGGNTEAFF.

This CDR3 is CASSDGVGRSPLHF. The DNA for the CDR3 is TGTGCCAGCAGTGATGGGGTTGGGAGATCACCCCTCCACTTT. The rearrangement links TRBV25-1 to TRBJ1-6, with D uncertain. Germline V lookup: CDR1 MGHDK, CDR2 SYGVNS. This CDR3 comprises 14 residues. V lost 3 bases and J 10 bases, leaving 13 bases between the germline ends.

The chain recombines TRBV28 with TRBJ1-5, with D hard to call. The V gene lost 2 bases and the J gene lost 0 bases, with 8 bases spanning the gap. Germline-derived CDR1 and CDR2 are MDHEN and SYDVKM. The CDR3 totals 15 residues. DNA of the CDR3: TGTGCCAGCAGTTTACCAGCGTCTAGCAATCAGCCCCAGCATTTT. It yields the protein CASSLPASSNQPQHF.

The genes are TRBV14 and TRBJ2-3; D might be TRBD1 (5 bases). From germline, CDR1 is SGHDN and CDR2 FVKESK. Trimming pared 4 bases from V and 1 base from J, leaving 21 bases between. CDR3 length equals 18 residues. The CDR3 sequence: CASSPPTVAFGRTDTQYF. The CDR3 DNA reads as TGTGCCAGCAGCCCGCCGACAGTGGCATTTGGTCGCACAGATACGCAGTATTTT.

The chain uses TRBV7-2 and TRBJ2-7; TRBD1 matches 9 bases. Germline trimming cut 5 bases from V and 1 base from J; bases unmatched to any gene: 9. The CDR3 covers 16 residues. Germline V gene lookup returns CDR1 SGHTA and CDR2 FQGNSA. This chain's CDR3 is CASSPKAGTGSYEQYF. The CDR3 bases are TGTGCCAGCAGCCCCAAGGCGGGGACAGGGTCCTACGAGCAGTACTTC.

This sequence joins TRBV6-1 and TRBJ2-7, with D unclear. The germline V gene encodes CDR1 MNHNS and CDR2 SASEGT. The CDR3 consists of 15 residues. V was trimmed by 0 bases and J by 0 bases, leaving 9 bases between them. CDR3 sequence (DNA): TGTGCCAGCAGTGAAGCTGGGTCCAGCTCCTACGAGCAGTACTTC. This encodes CASSEAGSSSYEQYF.

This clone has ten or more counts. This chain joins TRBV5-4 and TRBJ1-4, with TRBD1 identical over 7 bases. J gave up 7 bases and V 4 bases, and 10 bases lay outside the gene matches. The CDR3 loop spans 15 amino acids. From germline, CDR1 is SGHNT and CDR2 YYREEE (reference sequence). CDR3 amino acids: CASSIIQGLGEKLFF. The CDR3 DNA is TGTGCCAGCAGCATCATACAGGGGCTTGGTGAAAAACTGTTTTTT.

CDR3 sequence reads: CASSPEVNYGYTF. The CDR3 DNA reads as TGTGCCAGCAGCCCCGAGGTTAACTATGGCTACACCTTC. The chain uses TRBV5-4 and TRBJ1-2; D uncertain. CDR3 length: 13 amino acids. The germline V gene encodes CDR1 SGHNT and CDR2 YYREEE (reference sequence). Trimming removed 4 bases at V and 1 base at J, with 8 bases between.

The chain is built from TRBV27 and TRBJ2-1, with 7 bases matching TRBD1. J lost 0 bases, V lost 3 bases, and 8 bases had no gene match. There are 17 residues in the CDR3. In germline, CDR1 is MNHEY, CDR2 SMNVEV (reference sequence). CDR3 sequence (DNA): TGTGCCAGCAGTTTTGACAGGGAATCGAGCTCCTACAATGAGCAGTTCTTC. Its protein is CASSFDRESSSYNEQFF.

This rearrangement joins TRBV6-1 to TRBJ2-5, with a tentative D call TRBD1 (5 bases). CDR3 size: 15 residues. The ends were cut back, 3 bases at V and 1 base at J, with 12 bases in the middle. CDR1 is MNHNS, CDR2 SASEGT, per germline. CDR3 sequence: CASSDGWGPQETQYF. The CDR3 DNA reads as TGTGCCAGCAGTGATGGGTGGGGCCCCCAAGAGACCCAGTACTTC.

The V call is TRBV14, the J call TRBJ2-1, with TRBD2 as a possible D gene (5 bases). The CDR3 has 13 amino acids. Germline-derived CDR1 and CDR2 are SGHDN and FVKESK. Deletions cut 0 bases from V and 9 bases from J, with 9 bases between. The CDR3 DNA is TGTGCCAGCAGCCAAGAACTAGAGAGTGAGCAGTTCTTC. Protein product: CASSQELESEQFF.

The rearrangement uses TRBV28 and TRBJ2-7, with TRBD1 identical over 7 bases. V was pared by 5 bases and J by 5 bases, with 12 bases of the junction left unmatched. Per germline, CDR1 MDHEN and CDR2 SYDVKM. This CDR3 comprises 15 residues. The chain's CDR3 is CASSLLRDSHHEQYF. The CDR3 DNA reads TGTGCCAGCAGTCTCCTCCGGGACAGTCACCACGAGCAGTACTTC.